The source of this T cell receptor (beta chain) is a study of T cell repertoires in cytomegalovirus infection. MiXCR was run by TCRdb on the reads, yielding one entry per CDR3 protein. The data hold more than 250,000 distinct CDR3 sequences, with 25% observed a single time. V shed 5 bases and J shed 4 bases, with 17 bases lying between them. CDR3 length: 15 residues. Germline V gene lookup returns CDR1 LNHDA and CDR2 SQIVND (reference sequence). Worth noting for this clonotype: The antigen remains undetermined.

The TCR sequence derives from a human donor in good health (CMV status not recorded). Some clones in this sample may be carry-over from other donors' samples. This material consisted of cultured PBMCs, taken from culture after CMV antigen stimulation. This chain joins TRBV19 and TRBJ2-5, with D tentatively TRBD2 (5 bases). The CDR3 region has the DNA TGTGCCAGTAGTCCCGGCCGGGAAGGAGGAGAGACCCAGTACTTC. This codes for CASSPGREGGETQYF. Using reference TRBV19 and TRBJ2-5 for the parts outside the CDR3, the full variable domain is DGGITQSPKYLFRKEGQNVTLSCEQNLNHDAMYWYRQDPGQGLRLIYYSQIVNDFQKGDIAEGYSVSREKKESFPLTVTSAQKNPTAFYLCASSPGREGGETQYFGPGTRLLVL.